Below are 32 T cell receptor beta chains sequenced from a single sample in a study of technical replicates of blood from a few donors. The method was immunoSEQ multiplex PCR; TCRdb's version includes in-frame clones alone and lacks a portion of them. This table holds more than 55,000 clones, around 94% found once. The sample taken for sequencing was T cells isolated from PBMCs. The source is a human donor in good health.

The chain has TRBV7-9 and TRBJ2-2, with D maybe TRBD1 (6 bases). The CDR3 is made up of 15 amino acids. V was shortened by 2 bases and J by 4 bases, with 11 bases between the two germline ends. The germline V gene has CDR1 SEHNR and CDR2 FQNEAQ (reference sequence). For the CDR3, the DNA is TGTGCCAGCAGCTTACCCGGACAGCCCACCGGGGAGCTGTTTTTT. Protein product: CASSLPGQPTGELFF.

The chain recombines TRBV19 with TRBJ2-3; 8 nucleotides match TRBD2. CDR3 size: 13 residues. J lost 4 bases, V lost 4 bases, and 1 base had no gene match. Germline lookup yields CDR1 LNHDA and CDR2 SQIVND (reference sequence). The CDR3 sequence is CASSSGRPDTQYF. CDR3 in DNA: TGTGCCAGTAGTAGCGGGAGGCCAGATACGCAGTATTTT.

This clone has a handful of counts. This chain joins TRBV27 and TRBJ1-1; 8 bases line up with TRBD1. Germline CDR1 and CDR2: MNHEY and SMNVEV (reference sequence). The V segment lost 5 bases and the J segment 5 bases; nucleotides outside the gene matches: 10. The CDR3 consists of 15 residues. The CDR3 spells CASSLTGTGSTEAFF. CDR3 coding DNA: TGTGCCAGCAGTCTCACCGGGACAGGCTCGACTGAAGCTTTCTTT.

The CDR3 sequence: CASSLDTSGFYEQYF. The CDR3 DNA follows: TGCGCCAGCAGCTTGGATACTAGCGGGTTCTACGAGCAGTACTTC. V and J are TRBV5-1 and TRBJ2-7; 9 positions match TRBD2. This CDR3 contains 15 residues. Germline trimming cut 0 bases from V and 3 bases from J; bases unmatched to any gene: 4. Germline loops: CDR1 SGHRS, CDR2 YFSETQ.

V is TRBV2 and J is TRBJ2-4; possible D gene TRBD2, 5 bases. V gave up 0 bases and J gave up 0 bases, with 12 bases separating them. Germline V CDR1 and CDR2: SNHLY, FYNNEI. This CDR3 is 17 amino acids long. The CDR3 loop reads CASSEAAGGLAKNIQYF. The CDR3 nucleotides are TGTGCCAGCAGTGAAGCGGCCGGAGGTTTAGCCAAAAACATTCAGTACTTC.

The chain uses TRBV7-7 and TRBJ1-5; 7 bases line up with TRBD1. The V gene end was trimmed by 6 bases and the J gene end by 4 bases; junction bases not matched to a gene: 6. The germline gives CDR1 SSHAT, CDR2 FNYEAQ (reference sequence). CDR3 length: 14 amino acids. The CDR3 DNA sequence: TGTGCCAGCAGTCCGGGACAGATTAATCAGCCCCAGCATTTT. It codes for CASSPGQINQPQHF.

This sequence joins TRBV9 and TRBJ2-7; the match to TRBD1 covers 7 bases. Per the germline V gene, CDR1 is SGDLS and CDR2 is YYNGEE. The V and J ends lost 3 bases and 0 bases, in that order; junction bases with no gene match: 6. The length of the CDR3 is 15 residues. The chain's CDR3 is CASSEGAERSYEQYF. The CDR3 bases are TGTGCCAGCAGCGAGGGGGCGGAGCGCTCCTACGAGCAGTACTTC.

This clone occurred once. The rearrangement links TRBV6-6 to TRBJ1-1; D perhaps matches TRBD1 (6 bases). Trimming left V 7 bases short and J 7 bases short, with 13 bases between. The CDR3 is 12 amino acids. Germline V CDR1 and CDR2: MNHNY, SVGAGI (reference sequence). CDR3 nucleotides: TGTGCCAGCACCAACAGGGTGGTTGAAGCTTTCTTT. This gives the protein CASTNRVVEAFF.

This chain uses TRBV10-2 with TRBJ2-3; 8 bases are shared with TRBD2. CDR3 length equals 17 residues. Germline CDR1 WSHSY, CDR2 SAAADI. Trimming at V came to 5 bases and at J to 3 bases, leaving 13 bases not matched to a gene. The CDR3 sequence: CASSLSGAGGETDTQYF. The DNA of the CDR3 is TGCGCCAGCAGTCTGTCTGGCGCGGGAGGTGAGACAGATACGCAGTATTTT.

The V call is TRBV12-5, the J call TRBJ1-5, with D possibly being TRBD1 (5 bases). V lost 0 bases and J lost 7, with 16 bases in between. Germline CDR1 LGHNT, CDR2 FRNRAP. The CDR3 totals 16 residues. In DNA, the CDR3 is TGTGCTAGTGGTTTGGTACTGGGAGGGGTTGGACAGCCCCAGCATTTT. Protein product: CASGLVLGGVGQPQHF. Drawing the rest from reference TRBV12-5 and TRBJ1-5, the complete variable domain is DARVTQTPRHKVTEMGQEVTMRCQPILGHNTVFWYRQTMMQGLELLAYFRNRAPLDDSGMPKDRFSAEMPDATLATLKIQPSEPRDSAVYFCASGLVLGGVGQPQHFGDGTRLSIL.

V gene TRBV19 combines with J gene TRBJ2-1, with 14 bases identical to TRBD2. CDR3 size: 15 residues. Losses at the gene ends were 4 bases for V and 8 bases for J; bases not matched to a gene: 4. Germline V gene data show CDR1 as LNHDA and CDR2 as SQIVND (reference sequence). CDR3 amino acids: CASSTQTSGRDEQFF. CDR3 DNA sequence: TGTGCCAGTAGTACCCAGACTAGCGGGAGGGATGAGCAGTTCTTC.

This rearrangement joins TRBV4-1 to TRBJ2-3; 13 positions agree with TRBD2. From germline, CDR1 is MGHRA and CDR2 YSYEKL. This CDR3 spans 18 amino acids. Trimming took 1 base from V and 3 from J; bases not matched to a gene: 7. The chain's CDR3 is CASSQVRLTSGRTDTQYF. As DNA, the CDR3 is TGCGCCAGCAGCCAAGTACGGCTGACTAGCGGGAGGACAGATACGCAGTATTTT.

The genes are TRBV28 and TRBJ2-3; D may be TRBD2 (6 bases). Germline CDR1 is MDHEN and CDR2 is SYDVKM. The CDR3 consists of 14 residues. V gave up 4 bases and J gave up 3 bases, with 11 bases separating them. The CDR3 spells CASSWVGGTDTQYF. The CDR3 nucleotides are TGTGCCAGCAGTTGGGTGGGGGGAACAGATACGCAGTATTTT. Variable domain in full (rest from reference TRBV28 and TRBJ2-3): DVKVTQSSRYLVKRTGEKVFLECVQDMDHENMFWYRQDPGLGLRLIYFSYDVKMKEKGDIPEGYSVSREKKERFSLILESASTNQTSMYLCASSWVGGTDTQYFGPGTRLTVL.

This chain uses TRBV7-2 with TRBJ1-5; no clear D gene. The germline V gene has CDR1 SGHTA and CDR2 FQGNSA. V was pared by 2 bases and J by 6 bases, with 17 bases between. This CDR3 is built from 16 residues. CDR3 sequence reads: CASSLTASEGGQPQHF. The CDR3 nucleotides read TGTGCCAGCAGCTTAACCGCGTCAGAGGGCGGTCAGCCCCAGCATTTT.

The genes are TRBV7-9 and TRBJ2-7, with a possible D match to TRBD1 (6 bases). Trimming shortened V by 4 bases and J by 3 bases, and 13 bases separated the two germline ends. Germline loops: CDR1 SEHNR, CDR2 FQNEAQ (reference sequence). The CDR3 has 14 residues. The CDR3 nucleotides read TGTGCCAGCAGCTGGCAACAGGGATTCTACGAGCAGTACTTC. Translating it yields CASSWQQGFYEQYF.

This chain joins TRBV19 and TRBJ1-3, with a tentative D call TRBD1 (5 bases). This CDR3 contains 18 residues. The germline CDR1 and CDR2 sequences are LNHDA and SQIVND (reference sequence). Trimming pared 3 bases from V and 0 bases from J, leaving 18 bases between. CDR3 nucleotides: TGTGCCAGTAGTATTCCTCGTCCTCTGGGGCACTCTGGAAACACCATATATTTT. This encodes CASSIPRPLGHSGNTIYF. The full variable domain, completed using reference TRBV19 and TRBJ1-3, is DGGITQSPKYLFRKEGQNVTLSCEQNLNHDAMYWYRQDPGQGLRLIYYSQIVNDFQKGDIAEGYSVSREKKESFPLTVTSAQKNPTAFYLCASSIPRPLGHSGNTIYFGEGSWLTVV.

The chain has TRBV7-3 and TRBJ2-5, with 10 bases aligning to TRBD2. This CDR3 is 15 amino acids long. Unmatched junction bases numbered 8, after V lost 5 bases and J lost 5 bases. Germline V gene lookup returns CDR1 SGHTA and CDR2 FQGTGA. This CDR3 reads CASSLLAGVWETQYF. The CDR3 coding sequence is TGTGCCAGCAGCCTTCTAGCGGGAGTGTGGGAGACCCAGTACTTC.

DNA of the CDR3: TGTGCCACCACCGGGACTGAGCGTGTCGATGAGCAGTTCTTC. Translation: CATTGTERVDEQFF. The chain recombines TRBV19 with TRBJ2-1; TRBD2 might be the D (6 bases). Trimming took 10 bases from V and 8 from J, leaving 21 bases between them. The length of the CDR3 is 14 residues. In germline, CDR1 is LNHDA, CDR2 SQIVND (reference sequence).

The CDR3 bases are TGTGCCTGGAGTGACAGGGCCCATCAGCCCCAGCATTTT. Residues: CAWSDRAHQPQHF. The rearrangement links TRBV30 to TRBJ1-5, with D tentatively TRBD1 (6 bases). Germline V CDR1 and CDR2: GTSNPN, SVGIG (reference sequence). This CDR3 spans 13 amino acids. V was pared by 1 base and J by 5 bases, with 9 bases between.

The chain is built from TRBV5-6 and TRBJ2-7, with 10 bases that match TRBD1. V was clipped by 4 bases and J by 6 bases; unmatched bases: 7. The CDR3 covers 14 residues. The germline V gene encodes CDR1 SGHDT and CDR2 YYEEEE. CDR3 amino acids: CASSHSGQGFEQYF. The CDR3 region has the DNA TGTGCCAGCAGCCACTCGGGACAGGGGTTCGAGCAGTACTTC.

The CDR3 coding sequence is TGTGCCAGTAGTATTCCTCCCAGGTCGTTGAATCAGCCCCAGCATTTT. Translation: CASSIPPRSLNQPQHF. The J gene is TRBJ1-5, the V gene TRBV19; D not certain. Between the trimmed V and J ends, which lost 3 bases and 4 bases, there was a span of 16 bases. This CDR3 spans 16 amino acids. CDR1 is LNHDA, CDR2 SQIVND, per germline (reference sequence).

Only one count was recorded for this clone. J is TRBJ2-5 and V is TRBV7-9, with TRBD2 identical over 9 bases. This CDR3 is 16 amino acids long. V lost 1 base and J lost 5; bases outside the gene matches: 8. CDR1 is SEHNR, CDR2 FQNEAQ, per germline (reference sequence). The CDR3 reads CASSLDVVAGEETQYF. The DNA for the CDR3 is TGTGCCAGCAGCTTAGATGTGGTAGCGGGGGAGGAGACCCAGTACTTC.

The chain links TRBV5-1 to TRBJ2-2; D possibly corresponds to TRBD1 (5 bases). This CDR3 is built from 15 residues. Looked up from germline, CDR1 is SGHRS and CDR2 is YFSETQ. The V and J ends lost 0 bases and 5 bases respectively, with 11 bases between them. CDR3 in amino acids: CASSLGRQLTGELFF. DNA for the CDR3: TGCGCCAGCAGCTTGGGGAGACAGCTGACCGGGGAGCTGTTTTTT.

In DNA form, the CDR3 reads TGTGCCAGCAGTCCGAGGACAGGGCCGAACACTGAAGCTTTCTTT. It codes for CASSPRTGPNTEAFF. This chain connects TRBV7-3 to TRBJ1-1; 8 nucleotides match TRBD1. In germline, CDR1 is SGHTA, CDR2 FQGTGA. Unmatched junction bases numbered 7, after V lost 6 bases and J lost 1 base. This CDR3 comprises 15 residues. The whole variable domain, filled in from reference TRBV7-3 and TRBJ1-1, reads GAGVSQTPSNKVTEKGKYVELRCDPISGHTALYWYRQSLGQGPEFLIYFQGTGAADDSGLPNDRFFAVRPEGSVSTLKIQRTERGDSAVYLCASSPRTGPNTEAFFGQGTRLTVV.

With respect to this clone: This same CDR3 is encoded by further DNA sequences in the sample. V usage is TRBV20-1 and J usage is TRBJ2-7; D ambiguous. The germline V and J ends were trimmed by 5 bases and 3 bases, with 5 bases remaining between them. Germline loops: CDR1 DFQATT, CDR2 SNEGSKA (reference sequence). The CDR3 length is 10 residues. DNA for the CDR3: TGCAGTGCTCAAAACTACGAGCAGTACTTC. Amino acids: CSAQNYEQYF.

This clone was counted between two and nine times. This chain uses TRBV20-1 with TRBJ1-1; maybe TRBD1 (5 bases). Germline values: CDR1 DFQATT, CDR2 SNEGSKA (reference sequence). V gave up 6 bases and J gave up 10 bases, with 12 bases separating them. The CDR3 has 10 amino acids. CDR3 sequence (DNA): TGCAGTGCATTTTGGGGGGGAGCTTTCTTT. Its protein is CSAFWGGAFF.

This clone has just a few counts. The chain carries TRBV30 and TRBJ1-1, with TRBD1 identical over 7 bases. The V gene's germline CDR1 is GTSNPN and CDR2 SVGIG (reference sequence). The CDR3 spans 13 residues. With 5 bases clipped from V and 1 base from J, the junction kept 4 bases outside the gene matches. CDR3 nucleotide sequence: TGTGCCTGGGAAAGACAGGGGAACACTGAAGCTTTCTTT. Its protein product is CAWERQGNTEAFF.

This clone turned up a few times. The chain couples TRBV27 to TRBJ2-1, with 12 bases lining up with TRBD2. Germline V lookup: CDR1 MNHEY, CDR2 SMNVEV (reference sequence). V shed 3 bases and J 5 bases; nucleotides not matched to a gene: 8. The CDR3 runs to 17 residues. This chain's CDR3 is CASSLLAGGLANNEQFF. The DNA for the CDR3 is TGTGCCAGCAGTTTGCTAGCGGGAGGGCTGGCGAACAATGAGCAGTTCTTC.

V usage is TRBV11-2 and J usage is TRBJ1-3; TRBD1 matches 7 bases. V was clipped by 2 bases and J by 4 bases; unmatched bases: 5. Germline V CDR1 and CDR2: SGHAT, FQNNGV. The CDR3 has 15 residues. The CDR3 bases are TGTGCCAGCAGCTTAAAACAGGGGAAGGGAAACACCATATATTTT. Amino acids: CASSLKQGKGNTIYF.

This chain links TRBV4-1 with TRBJ2-7, with D possibly matching TRBD2 (6 bases). CDR1 and CDR2 (germline): MGHRA, YSYEKL. This CDR3 spans 15 amino acids. V was pared by 3 bases and J by 4 bases, with 16 bases between. The CDR3 loop is CASSHLPGLDYEQYF. The CDR3 DNA reads as TGCGCCAGCAGCCATCTTCCGGGACTGGATTACGAGCAGTACTTC.

The rearrangement uses TRBV18 and TRBJ2-2, with TRBD1 matching over 12 bases. CDR3 size: 15 residues. The J segment lost 7 bases and the V segment lost 3 bases, leaving 3 bases of the junction unmatched. CDR1 and CDR2 from the germline V gene are KGHSH and LQKENI. CDR3 sequence reads: CASSPGTGGNGELFF. DNA for the CDR3: TGTGCCAGCTCACCCGGGACAGGGGGCAACGGGGAGCTGTTTTTT.

The chain is built from TRBV27 and TRBJ2-7, with TRBD1 identical over 8 bases. The germline CDR1 and CDR2 sequences are MNHEY and SMNVEV (reference sequence). Trimming cost V 5 bases and J 4 bases; bases outside gene matches: 10. This CDR3 is built from 15 residues. The CDR3 DNA reads TGTGCCAGCAGTGCATACCAGGGGGCGAGTTACGAGCAGTACTTC. Protein: CASSAYQGASYEQYF.